This T cell receptor beta chain was identified during a study of memory CD4+ T cells and cytomegalovirus serostatus. The sort gate was single viable CD3+CD4+CD8-CD45RO+ cells for memory CD4+ T cells. CD4+ T cells were isolated by positive magnetic selection. The CDR3 sequence is 18 residues long. Losses at the gene ends were 3 bases for V and 7 bases for J; bases not matched to a gene: 14. Germline CDR1 SGDLS, CDR2 YYNGEE. Points on this clone: Its antigen is currently unknown.

Sequencing was performed with immunoSEQ multiplex PCR; in TCRdb, only in-frame clones are kept and a portion is missing. This sample has around 63,000 clones; 76% occur once, and the top ten carry around 4.5%. Study-wide results and limits: CMV serostatus prediction reached median AUC roughly 0.95, or 0.91 with US-trained model.

The sequence was collected from an adult in good health and CMV-seropositive. The material sequenced was memory CD4+ T cells from blood. The chain carries TRBV9 and TRBJ2-6, with 9 bases aligning to TRBD1. CDR3 DNA sequence: TGTGCCAGCAGCGAGGGACAGGGCTGGGGCAGTCGCGCCAACGTCCTGACTTTC. Translating gives CASSEGQGWGSRANVLTF.